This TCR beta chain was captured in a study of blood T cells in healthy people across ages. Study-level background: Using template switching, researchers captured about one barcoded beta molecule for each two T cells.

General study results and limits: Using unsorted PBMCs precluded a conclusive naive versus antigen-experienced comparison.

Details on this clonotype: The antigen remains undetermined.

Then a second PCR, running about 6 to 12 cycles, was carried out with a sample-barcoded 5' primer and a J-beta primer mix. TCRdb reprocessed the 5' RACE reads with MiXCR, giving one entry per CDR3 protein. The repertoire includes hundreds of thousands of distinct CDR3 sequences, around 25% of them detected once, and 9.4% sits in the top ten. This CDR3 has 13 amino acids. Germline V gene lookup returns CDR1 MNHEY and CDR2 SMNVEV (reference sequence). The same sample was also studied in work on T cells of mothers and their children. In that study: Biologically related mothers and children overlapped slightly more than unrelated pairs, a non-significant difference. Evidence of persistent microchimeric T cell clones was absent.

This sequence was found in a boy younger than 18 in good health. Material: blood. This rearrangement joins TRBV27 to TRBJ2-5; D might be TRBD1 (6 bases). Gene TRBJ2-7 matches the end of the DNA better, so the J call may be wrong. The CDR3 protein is CASSTYRAYEQYF. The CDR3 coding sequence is TGTGCCAGCAGTACCTACAGGGCCTACGAGCAGTACTTC.